These 28 T cell receptor beta chains came from one sample sequenced in a study of T cell responses to AZD1222 COVID-19 vaccine (dated by TCRdb to about 2021). The label giving this sample's time point can be read as: about 28 days (+/-7) after the second vaccine dose. Libraries were constructed by the immunoSEQ multiplex PCR assay. In TCRdb, the immuneACCESS table is reduced to in-frame sequences with V and J assigned. These tables do not hold every clone; where another copy was compared, an unresolved V gene accounts for under half, and the others remain unexplained. The sample table holds about 150,000 clones, of which 85% to 90% were seen once. The biggest ten clones account for about 8.9% of the sample. The source was peripheral blood, collected 28 days after the second AZD1222 dose. Receptor source: an adult who received the AZD1222 COVID-19 vaccine.

V and J are TRBV7-2 and TRBJ2-1, with 10 bases that match TRBD2. Trimming took 6 bases from V and 6 from J; bases not matched to a gene: 2. Per the germline V gene, CDR1 is SGHTA and CDR2 is FQGNSA. The CDR3 spans 13 residues. CDR3 region: CASRKREGNEQFF. The CDR3 region has the DNA TGTGCCAGCAGAAAGCGGGAGGGCAATGAGCAGTTCTTC.

This clone was observed once. The chain has TRBV6-2 or TRBV6-3 and TRBJ2-3, with D possibly TRBD1 on 5 matching bases. V was shortened by 2 bases and J by 4 bases, with 13 bases between the two germline ends. Per germline, CDR1 MNHEY and CDR2 SVGEGT. The CDR3 totals 15 residues. The CDR3 protein is CASSYRAPRADTQYF. DNA of the CDR3: TGTGCCAGCAGTTACCGGGCCCCCAGGGCAGATACGCAGTATTTT.

This chain uses TRBV6-5 with TRBJ1-1; D is perhaps TRBD1 (6 bases). CDR1 is MNHEY and CDR2 is SVGAGI in the germline V gene. Between the trimmed V and J ends, which lost 10 bases and 11 bases, there was a span of 20 bases. The CDR3 length is 12 residues. CDR3 in DNA: TGTGCCACCTCACAGGGTTATGGGGCGGCTTTCTTT. Protein: CATSQGYGAAFF.

This clone was picked up one time. The chain employs TRBV7-2 and TRBJ1-4, with 7 bases matching TRBD1. V gave up 3 bases and J gave up 5 bases; unmatched junction bases: 9. CDR1 SGHTA and CDR2 FQGNSA come from the germline V gene. CDR3 length equals 16 residues. DNA of the CDR3: TGTGCCAGCAGCTTCTTGACAGGGCTAGAAAATGAAAAACTGTTTTTT. This codes for CASSFLTGLENEKLFF.

This clone was seen a single time. The chain recombines TRBV30 with TRBJ2-2; no clear D gene. Trimming took off 3 bases at V and 1 base at J, with 6 bases between the two ends. CDR1 is GTSNPN, CDR2 SVGIG, per germline (reference sequence). The CDR3 is 13 residues long. CDR3 nucleotide sequence: TGTGCCTGGAGGCCCGAGAACACCGGGGAGCTGTTTTTT. This codes for CAWRPENTGELFF.

This chain uses TRBV18 with TRBJ1-1; D might be TRBD1 (5 bases). Germline assignment: CDR1 KGHSH and CDR2 LQKENI. This CDR3 region has 13 residues. V lost 5 bases and J 4 bases, leaving 11 bases between the germline ends. The CDR3 here is CASSAGRGTEAFF. In nucleotides, the CDR3 is TGTGCCAGCTCAGCGGGGCGGGGCACTGAAGCTTTCTTT. The full variable domain, completed using reference TRBV18 and TRBJ1-1, is NAGVMQNPRHLVRRRGQEARLRCSPMKGHSHVYWYRQLPEEGLKFMVYLQKENIIDESGMPKERFSAEFPKEGPSILRIQQVVRGDSAAYFCASSAGRGTEAFFGQGTRLTVV.

The chain uses TRBV7-2 and TRBJ2-7; either TRBD1 or TRBD2 may supply D (5 bases each). The CDR3 has 16 amino acids. Germline CDR1 and CDR2: SGHTA and FQGNSA. V was shortened by 5 bases and J by 1 base, with 18 bases between the two germline ends. The CDR3 region is CASSPSGRRNSYEQYF. The CDR3 nucleotides read TGTGCCAGCAGCCCTTCAGGGAGACGAAATTCCTACGAGCAGTACTTC.

V gene TRBV7-9 combines with J gene TRBJ2-1, with 10 bases lining up with TRBD2. Germline CDR1 SEHNR, CDR2 FQNEAQ (reference sequence). V lost 4 bases, J lost 8 bases, and 17 bases stayed unmatched. The CDR3 runs 18 residues. The CDR3 DNA is TGTGCCAGCAGCTCGTTCGGGCTAGCGGGAGATAGGTTGGATGAGCAGTTCTTC. Amino acids: CASSSFGLAGDRLDEQFF. The whole variable domain, filled in from reference TRBV7-9 and TRBJ2-1, reads DTGVSQNPRHKITKRGQNVTFRCDPISEHNRLYWYRQTLGQGPEFLTYFQNEAQLEKSRLLSDRFSAERPKGSFSTLEIQRTEQGDSAMYLCASSSFGLAGDRLDEQFFGPGTRLTVL.

This chain joins TRBV7-2 and TRBJ2-2; D gene uncertain. The CDR3 consists of 13 residues. V lost 2 bases to trimming and J lost 5 bases, with 6 bases between them. Germline CDR1 and CDR2: SGHTA and FQGNSA. The CDR3 DNA reads TGTGCCAGCAGCTTAAAGGAGACCGGGGAGCTGTTTTTT. It translates to CASSLKETGELFF. Full variable domain (remainder filled in from reference TRBV7-2 and TRBJ2-2): GAGVSQSPSNKVTEKGKDVELRCDPISGHTALYWYRQSLGQGLEFLIYFQGNSAPDKSGLPSDRFSAERTGGSVSTLTIQRTQQEDSAVYLCASSLKETGELFFGEGSRLTVL.

The chain is built from TRBV4-3 and TRBJ2-7; the D gene is possibly TRBD1 (5 bases). The CDR3 length is 15 residues. Germline V gene lookup returns CDR1 LGHNA and CDR2 YSLEER. V dropped 0 bases and J dropped 3 bases, with 12 bases sitting between them. CDR3 sequence reads: CASSQDWQGLYEQYF. The DNA of the CDR3 is TGCGCCAGCAGCCAAGATTGGCAGGGTCTCTACGAGCAGTACTTC.

The CDR3 DNA follows: TGTGCCAGCTCACCAGGGGAATCGGGGGCAGATACGCAGTATTTT. Translated, it gives CASSPGESGADTQYF. The chain has TRBV18 and TRBJ2-3; possible D gene TRBD2, 6 bases. V shed 2 bases and J shed 4 bases, with 13 bases lying between them. The CDR3 extends over 15 amino acids. The germline V gene encodes CDR1 KGHSH and CDR2 LQKENI.

This clone showed up just a few times. The J gene is TRBJ1-1, the V gene TRBV7-9; the D gene is possibly TRBD1 (6 bases). The germline V and J ends were trimmed by 0 bases and 2 bases, with 10 bases remaining between them. The germline CDR1 and CDR2 sequences are SEHNR and FQNEAQ (reference sequence). The CDR3 extends over 15 amino acids. The CDR3, as DNA: TGTGCCAGCAGCTTAGCGGACAGCTATAACACTGAAGCTTTCTTT. It encodes CASSLADSYNTEAFF.

The V call is TRBV6-6, the J call TRBJ2-7; 9 bases fit TRBD2. The germline gives CDR1 MNHNY, CDR2 SVGAGI (reference sequence). The length of the CDR3 is 14 residues. V was clipped by 0 bases and J by 5 bases; unmatched bases: 2. DNA for the CDR3: TGTGCCAGCAGTTACTCGGCTAGCGGGAACGAGCAGTACTTC. Protein sequence: CASSYSASGNEQYF.

The chain employs TRBV9 and TRBJ2-2; D gene ambiguous. V was pared by 4 bases and J by 1 base, with 14 bases between. The CDR3 extends over 16 amino acids. The germline V gene has CDR1 SGDLS and CDR2 YYNGEE. The CDR3 protein is CASSPVGWGNTGELFF. The CDR3 nucleotides read TGTGCCAGCAGCCCCGTGGGGTGGGGGAACACCGGGGAGCTGTTTTTT.

The chain employs TRBV18 and TRBJ2-3, with 7 bases matching TRBD1. This CDR3 contains 16 residues. Germline lookup yields CDR1 KGHSH and CDR2 LQKENI. V lost 3 bases, J lost 0 bases, and 6 bases stayed unmatched. The CDR3 DNA follows: TGTGCCAGCTCACCCCTGGGACAGACTAGCACAGATACGCAGTATTTT. This gives the protein CASSPLGQTSTDTQYF. Filled out from reference TRBV18 and TRBJ2-3, the complete variable domain reads NAGVMQNPRHLVRRRGQEARLRCSPMKGHSHVYWYRQLPEEGLKFMVYLQKENIIDESGMPKERFSAEFPKEGPSILRIQQVVRGDSAAYFCASSPLGQTSTDTQYFGPGTRLTVL.

The chain joins TRBV7-9 to TRBJ1-2; 10 bases agree with TRBD1. V was pared by 5 bases and J by 5 bases, with 8 bases of the junction left unmatched. From germline, CDR1 is SEHNR and CDR2 FQNEAQ (reference sequence). The CDR3 runs 15 residues. CDR3 amino acids: CASSPGQGVWYGYTF. The CDR3, as DNA: TGTGCCAGCAGCCCCGGACAGGGGGTTTGGTATGGCTACACCTTC.

V and J are TRBV18 and TRBJ2-2, with 8 bases identical to TRBD1. CDR1 is KGHSH and CDR2 is LQKENI in the germline V gene. The CDR3 sequence is 12 residues long. Trimming cost V 10 bases and J 4 bases; bases outside gene matches: 2. The CDR3 DNA reads TGTGCCACCCAGGGGGCCACCGGGGAGCTGTTTTTT. Its protein product is CATQGATGELFF.

This CDR3 is CASSPRSGSGTGELFF. In nucleotides, the CDR3 is TGTGCCAGCAGCCCCCGTAGCGGGAGTGGCACCGGGGAGCTGTTTTTT. This chain links TRBV7-2 with TRBJ2-2; TRBD2 matches 9 bases. The germline V gene has CDR1 SGHTA and CDR2 FQGNSA. J was trimmed by 4 bases and V by 5 bases; bases with no gene match: 8. The CDR3 extends over 16 amino acids. Full variable domain (outside the CDR3, taken from reference TRBV7-2 and TRBJ2-2): GAGVSQSPSNKVTEKGKDVELRCDPISGHTALYWYRQSLGQGLEFLIYFQGNSAPDKSGLPSDRFSAERTGGSVSTLTIQRTQQEDSAVYLCASSPRSGSGTGELFFGEGSRLTVL.

Many counts were recorded for this clone. The chain has TRBV7-9 and TRBJ2-7; perhaps TRBD2 as D (5 bases). This CDR3 has 15 amino acids. V lost 4 bases, J lost 3 bases, and 16 bases lay in between. Germline V gene data show CDR1 as SEHNR and CDR2 as FQNEAQ (reference sequence). The CDR3 DNA sequence: TGTGCCAGCAGCTACCGGGATTCTTGGGACTACGAGCAGTACTTC. This sequence encodes CASSYRDSWDYEQYF.

The CDR3 loop is CASSYGAASYEQYF. CDR3 nucleotide sequence: TGTGCCAGCAGTTACGGCGCGGCCTCCTACGAGCAGTACTTC. J is TRBJ2-7 and V is TRBV6-5; D unresolved. This CDR3 region has 14 residues. V was trimmed by 2 bases and J by 0 bases, leaving 8 bases between them. Germline lookup yields CDR1 MNHEY and CDR2 SVGAGI.

This chain uses TRBV11-3 with TRBJ2-3; D not certain. Germline V gene data show CDR1 as SGHNT and CDR2 as YENEEA. This CDR3 has 15 residues. V lost 0 bases, J lost 6 bases, and 13 bases lay in between. The DNA of the CDR3 is TGTGCCAGCAGCTTAGATGGAAGCGCCGGGGATACGCAGTATTTT. Translated, it gives CASSLDGSAGDTQYF.

This clone was seen a few times. This chain links TRBV28 with TRBJ1-6; weak D call: TRBD1 (6 bases). Trimming removed 6 bases at V and 14 bases at J, with 14 bases between. CDR1 is MDHEN, CDR2 SYDVKM, per germline. The CDR3 consists of 12 residues. The CDR3 DNA follows: TGTGCCAGCAGCTTCGGACAGTCGGCCCTCCACTTT. Its protein is CASSFGQSALHF. Filled out from reference TRBV28 and TRBJ1-6, the complete variable domain reads DVKVTQSSRYLVKRTGEKVFLECVQDMDHENMFWYRQDPGLGLRLIYFSYDVKMKEKGDIPEGYSVSREKKERFSLILESASTNQTSMYLCASSFGQSALHFGNGTRLTVT.

This rearrangement joins TRBV3-1 (or the pseudogene TRBV3-2) to TRBJ2-3, with D uncertain. This CDR3 spans 14 amino acids. Trimming cost V 6 bases and J 4 bases, with 14 bases left between them. Per germline, CDR1 LGHDT and CDR2 YNNKEL (reference sequence). The DNA of the CDR3 is TGTGCCAGCAGAAATCGGTTCTACCCAGATACGCAGTATTTT. This gives the protein CASRNRFYPDTQYF.

The gene calls are TRBV9 and TRBJ2-5, with TRBD1 matching over 10 bases. The V gene's germline CDR1 is SGDLS and CDR2 YYNGEE. CDR3 length equals 15 residues. V shed 4 bases, J shed 5 bases, and the junction held 8 bases outside the gene matches. The CDR3 DNA follows: TGTGCCAGCAGCTCTCGAGGGGGACAGGGGGAGACCCAGTACTTC. This gives the protein CASSSRGGQGETQYF.

The V call is TRBV19, the J call TRBJ2-7, with D possibly being TRBD2 (6 bases). Germline V CDR1 and CDR2: LNHDA, SQIVND (reference sequence). The ends were cut back, 9 bases at V and 5 bases at J, with 14 bases in the middle. The length of the CDR3 is 12 residues. The CDR3: CASGNTGDEQYF. Written as DNA, the CDR3 is TGTGCCAGCGGCAATACGGGGGACGAGCAGTACTTC.

The chain recombines TRBV6-2 or TRBV6-3 with TRBJ2-2; D possibly corresponds to TRBD1 (5 bases). The germline V gene encodes CDR1 MNHEY and CDR2 SVGEGT. V lost 4 bases and J lost 0, with 9 bases in between. The CDR3 covers 15 residues. CDR3 nucleotides: TGTGCCAGCAGTTGGTCAGGGACGAACACCGGGGAGCTGTTTTTT. Its translation: CASSWSGTNTGELFF.

This clone came up once. This chain links TRBV2 with TRBJ1-2; D possibly corresponds to TRBD1 (5 bases). V was trimmed by 4 bases and J by 6 bases, leaving 15 bases between them. The CDR3 covers 14 residues. The V gene's germline CDR1 is SNHLY and CDR2 FYNNEI. CDR3 DNA: TGTGCCAGCAGTGGCTCGGGGGGGACCCATGGCTACACCTTC. Its protein is CASSGSGGTHGYTF.

The table lists this clone with a count of one. The chain combines TRBV5-1 with TRBJ2-1; maybe TRBD1 (6 bases). Trimming removed 2 bases from V and 2 bases from J, with 11 bases in between. There are 15 residues in the CDR3. The germline V gene has CDR1 SGHRS and CDR2 YFSETQ. CDR3: CASSLQGAPYNEQFF. As DNA, the CDR3 is TGCGCCAGCAGCTTACAGGGAGCCCCCTACAATGAGCAGTTCTTC.